These 13 T cell receptor beta chains originate from one sample sequenced in a study of shared clonotypes between healthy human individuals. Sequenced by immunoSEQ multiplex PCR; TCRdb stores in-frame clones only, minus some. Here the sample spans about 510,000 clones, approximately 95% being singletons. The sequencing input was naive CD4+ T cells sorted from blood. Subset of the sample: CD45RA+ positively selected. These receptors all come from a woman in her 30s in good health.

The chain joins TRBV2 to TRBJ1-1; 10 nucleotides line up with TRBD1. This CDR3 has 13 residues. With 5 bases clipped from V and 7 bases from J, the junction kept 4 bases outside the gene matches. Germline V gives CDR1 SNHLY, CDR2 FYNNEI. In DNA form, the CDR3 reads TGTGCCAGCAGTAGGACAGGGGGAAGTGAAGCTTTCTTT. Translated, it gives CASSRTGGSEAFF.

A note on this clone: One end of the junction fails to match germline, which may point to a read error. V and J are TRBV18 and TRBJ1-2; TRBD1 aligns across 7 bases. The CDR3 runs 15 residues. Per the germline V gene, CDR1 is KGHSH and CDR2 is LQKENI. The CDR3 DNA is TGTGCCAGCTCACCCACAGTCGACAGGGTCAATGGCTGCACCTTC. Amino acids: CASSPTVDRVNGCTF.

This chain uses TRBV4-1 with TRBJ2-1, with a possible D match to TRBD1 (6 bases). Germline V gene data show CDR1 as MGHRA and CDR2 as YSYEKL. This CDR3 has 17 amino acids. V gave up 5 bases and J gave up 0 bases, with 17 bases separating them. The CDR3 nucleotides read TGCGCCAGCAGCAGGGGCAGGGGAGATAGCTCCTACAATGAGCAGTTCTTC. Its translation is CASSRGRGDSSYNEQFF.

V is TRBV7-2 and J is TRBJ2-2; D is uncertain. The V end was cut by 0 bases, the J end by 5 bases, with 10 bases between. The CDR3 loop spans 15 amino acids. Per germline, CDR1 SGHTA and CDR2 FQGNSA. The CDR3 DNA reads TGTGCCAGCAGCTTAGCGAGTGAAGCAACCGGGGAGCTGTTTTTT. Its translation is CASSLASEATGELFF.

Comment on this clone: Other DNA sequences within the sample encode an identical CDR3. The V gene is TRBV2, the J gene TRBJ1-1; TRBD1 agrees at 7 bases. The V segment lost 6 bases and the J segment 0 bases; nucleotides outside the gene matches: 4. The CDR3 runs 14 residues. Germline CDR1 SNHLY, CDR2 FYNNEI. The CDR3 reads CASRGDSLNTEAFF. As DNA, the CDR3 is TGTGCCAGCAGGGGGGACAGCTTGAACACTGAAGCTTTCTTT.

CDR3 region: CASPPNTGDQVKGEAFF. CDR3 DNA: TGTGCCAGCCCTCCGAATACAGGCGACCAGGTTAAAGGTGAAGCTTTCTTT. The J gene is TRBJ1-1, the V gene TRBV28; the D gene is possibly TRBD1 (5 bases). Between the trimmed V and J ends, which lost 8 bases and 7 bases, there was a span of 29 bases. Germline CDR1 is MDHEN and CDR2 is SYDVKM. The length of the CDR3 is 17 residues.

This rearrangement joins TRBV9 to TRBJ2-5, with D unresolved. The CDR3 has 13 residues. V lost 1 base and J 2 bases, leaving 6 bases between the germline ends. CDR1 is SGDLS, CDR2 YYNGEE, per germline. CDR3 loop: CASSVSQQETQYF. CDR3 nucleotides: TGTGCCAGCAGCGTATCCCAGCAAGAGACCCAGTACTTC.

On this clone: Other nucleotide sequences from this sample produce the same CDR3. This chain uses TRBV5-4 with TRBJ2-5, with 7 bases aligning to TRBD1. Germline V gene data show CDR1 as SGHNT and CDR2 as YYREEE (reference sequence). The CDR3 has 13 residues. The ends lost 4 bases at V and 5 bases at J; junction bases unmatched: 5. The chain's CDR3 is CASSQTGSETQYF. In DNA, the CDR3 is TGTGCCAGCAGCCAGACAGGGAGTGAGACCCAGTACTTC.

V usage is TRBV25-1 and J usage is TRBJ1-4; no clear D. The CDR3 runs to 13 residues. Trimming took 3 bases from V and 5 from J, leaving 7 bases between them. Germline CDR1 MGHDK, CDR2 SYGVNS. The CDR3 here is CASSEFRNEKLFF. In DNA form, the CDR3 reads TGTGCCAGCAGTGAGTTCAGGAATGAAAAACTGTTTTTT.

The V and J genes are TRBV7-8 and TRBJ2-3, with 7 bases lining up with TRBD2. The CDR3 is 16 residues long. Germline assignment: CDR1 SGHVS and CDR2 FQNEAQ. V gave up 5 bases and J gave up 5 bases; unmatched junction bases: 13. CDR3 in amino acids: CASSDLGRAIGDTQYF. The CDR3 DNA follows: TGTGCCAGCAGCGACTTAGGGAGGGCCATTGGAGATACGCAGTATTTT.

The rearrangement joins TRBV19 to TRBJ2-7, with a tentative D call TRBD1 (5 bases). V gave up 4 bases and J gave up 6 bases, with 13 bases separating them. The CDR3 runs 13 residues. Germline-derived CDR1 and CDR2 are LNHDA and SQIVND (reference sequence). CDR3 residues: CASSNSGILEQYF. Written as DNA, the CDR3 is TGTGCCAGTAGTAACTCAGGGATCCTCGAGCAGTACTTC.

The rearrangement uses TRBV4-2 and TRBJ1-1; tentatively, D is TRBD1 (5 bases). Trimming shortened V by 1 base and J by 4 bases, and 13 bases separated the two germline ends. CDR3 length: 15 amino acids. CDR1 is LGHNA and CDR2 is YNFKEQ in the germline V gene. The CDR3 spells CASSQVQGEGTEAFF. The CDR3, as DNA: TGTGCCAGCAGCCAAGTTCAGGGTGAGGGCACTGAAGCTTTCTTT.

V usage is TRBV7-8 and J usage is TRBJ1-4; D is ambiguous. Between the trimmed V and J ends, which lost 1 base and 7 bases, there was a span of 19 bases. Germline loops: CDR1 SGHVS, CDR2 FQNEAQ. This CDR3 comprises 17 residues. The CDR3 DNA reads as TGTGCCAGCAGCTTAGTCCCTGATGGAGGGTGGGGTGAAAAACTGTTTTTT. Encoded protein: CASSLVPDGGWGEKLFF.